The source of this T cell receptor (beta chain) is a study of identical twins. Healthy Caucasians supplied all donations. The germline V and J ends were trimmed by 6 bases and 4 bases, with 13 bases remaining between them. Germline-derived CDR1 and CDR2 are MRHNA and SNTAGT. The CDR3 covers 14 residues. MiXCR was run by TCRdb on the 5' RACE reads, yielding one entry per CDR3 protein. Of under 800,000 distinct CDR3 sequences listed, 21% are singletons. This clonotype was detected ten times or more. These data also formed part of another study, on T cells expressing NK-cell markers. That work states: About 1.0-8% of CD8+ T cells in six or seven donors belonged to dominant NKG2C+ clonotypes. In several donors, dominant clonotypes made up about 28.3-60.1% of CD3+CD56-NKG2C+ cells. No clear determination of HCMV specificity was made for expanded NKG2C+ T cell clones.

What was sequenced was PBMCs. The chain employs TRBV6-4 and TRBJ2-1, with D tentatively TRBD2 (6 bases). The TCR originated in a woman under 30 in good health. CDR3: CASSPGRSYNEQFF. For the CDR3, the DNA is TGTGCCAGCAGCCCAGGGAGGTCTTACAATGAGCAGTTCTTC.